The present TCR beta chain was sequenced within a study of blood T cell repertoires in COVID-19. Overall study: The United States, Italy and Spain supplied acute and convalescent COVID-19 samples. Sources were T cells, B-cell-depleted T cells, or PBMCs; the material itself was cDNA or gDNA.

In the original workflow: Estimates of nucleated cell counts were drawn from the amplification of reference gene primers. Sequencing used immunoSEQ multiplex PCR; TCRdb keeps in-frame clones, though not all of them. Clonal size and the V and J genes are those of that table, whereas D and trimming came from the DNA. Altogether 230,000 or so clones are present, roughly 80% being singletons, with the ten largest covering just under 20%. The V gene's germline CDR1 is MGHRA and CDR2 YSYEKL. CDR3 length: 16 amino acids. Concerning this clone: At one end, the junction sequence differs from germline, possibly due to a read error.

The sequenced material came from peripheral blood. The TCR sequence derives from a man aged 30-40 years with active or convalescent COVID-19. This chain joins TRBV4-1 and TRBJ1-6; D is possibly TRBD1 (5 bases). CDR3 coding DNA: TGCCCCAGCTGCCCCCTGGGGGGCTCCTATAATTCACCCCTCCACTTT. It is translated as CPSCPLGGSYNSPLHF.